The 13 T cell receptor beta chains below come from one sample, sequenced in a study of T cell repertoires in cytomegalovirus infection. TCRdb processed the reads anew with MiXCR; each CDR3 protein has one entry. Among some 800,000 distinct CDR3 sequences listed, approximately 32% were seen once. No antigen is known for these receptors. The source was cultured CD8+ T cells from PBMCs, collected from culture after CMV antigen stimulation. These TCRs come from a human donor in good health (CMV status not recorded). Some clones in this sample may be carry-over from other donors' samples.

The chain recombines TRBV7-8 with TRBJ1-1; TRBD1 matches at 7 bases. The CDR3 contains 15 residues. The ends lost 4 bases at V and 0 bases at J; junction bases unmatched: 5. Germline V CDR1 and CDR2: SGHVS, FQNEAQ. CDR3 sequence (DNA): TGTGCCAGCAGCTCATACAGGGGATTGAACACTGAAGCTTTCTTT. This translates into CASSSYRGLNTEAFF.

This clonotype was counted a few times. V gene TRBV11-1 combines with J gene TRBJ2-1; TRBD2 agrees at 9 bases. The germline gives CDR1 SGHAT, CDR2 FQDESV (reference sequence). This CDR3 has 19 amino acids. With V trimmed by 4 bases and J by 5 bases, 18 bases remained unmatched. The CDR3 spells CASSWTLAGFRNVDNEQFF. DNA for the CDR3: TGTGCCAGCAGCTGGACACTAGCGGGTTTTCGGAATGTGGACAATGAGCAGTTCTTC.

There are a few counts of this clonotype. This rearrangement joins TRBV10-1 to TRBJ2-5; D might be TRBD1 or TRBD2, each matching 6 bases. The CDR3 loop spans 15 amino acids. Looked up from germline, CDR1 is WNHNN and CDR2 is SYGVQD (reference sequence). V gave up 10 bases and J gave up 0 bases, with 18 bases separating them. The CDR3 protein is CATLPRRGYQETQYF. The CDR3 DNA sequence: TGCGCCACTCTTCCAAGGAGGGGGTACCAAGAGACCCAGTACTTC.

The CDR3, as DNA: TGTGCCAGCGTACAGGGTATGACCGGGGAGCTGTTTTTT. As protein: CASVQGMTGELFF. This sequence joins TRBV27 and TRBJ2-2; D might be TRBD1 (6 bases). With 8 bases removed from V and 5 bases from J, the gap between germline ends came to 12 bases. Germline V lookup: CDR1 MNHEY, CDR2 SMNVEV (reference sequence). This CDR3 region has 13 residues.

The genes are TRBV6-8 and TRBJ2-1; TRBD1 matches 7 bases. The trim removed 3 bases at V and 1 base at J, leaving 9 bases unmatched. Germline CDR1 reads MNHGY; CDR2 reads SAAAGT. This CDR3 is built from 17 residues. Here the CDR3 reads CASSYDRQGISYNEQFF. The DNA of the CDR3 is TGTGCCAGCAGTTATGACAGACAGGGAATTTCCTACAATGAGCAGTTCTTC.

This clonotype was found a few times. This rearrangement joins TRBV5-1 to TRBJ2-1; no firm D call. Germline V gene lookup returns CDR1 SGHRS and CDR2 YFSETQ. V lost 0 bases and J 4 bases, leaving 11 bases between the germline ends. The CDR3 length is 15 residues. The CDR3 bases are TGCGCCAGCAGCTTGGCCGTGGGTTTTTACAATGAGCAGTTCTTC. Encoded protein: CASSLAVGFYNEQFF.

This clonotype was picked up many times. The gene calls are TRBV7-9 and TRBJ2-5, with D uncertain. CDR1 and CDR2 (germline): SEHNR, FQNEAQ (reference sequence). The length of the CDR3 is 15 residues. Trimming pared 2 bases from V and 5 bases from J, leaving 15 bases between. The CDR3 nucleotides read TGTGCCAGCAGCTTATGGGGTGGAATGGAGGAGACCCAGTACTTC. It translates to CASSLWGGMEETQYF.

This clonotype was counted between two and nine times. The rearrangement links TRBV2 to TRBJ1-1, with D possibly being TRBD1 (6 bases). The length of the CDR3 is 15 residues. Deletions cut 2 bases from V and 1 base from J, with 11 bases between. Germline assignment: CDR1 SNHLY and CDR2 FYNNEI. In nucleotides, the CDR3 is TGTGCCAGCAGTGAAAATAGGGGGGCGAACACTGAAGCTTTCTTT. Protein product: CASSENRGANTEAFF. Full variable domain (outside the CDR3, taken from reference TRBV2 and TRBJ1-1): EPEVTQTPSHQVTQMGQEVILRCVPISNHLYFYWYRQILGQKVEFLVSFYNNEISEKSEIFDDQFSVERPDGSNFTLKIRSTKLEDSAMYFCASSENRGANTEAFFGQGTRLTVV.

The chain recombines TRBV6-2 or TRBV6-3 with TRBJ1-2; possible D gene TRBD1, 5 bases. Germline loops: CDR1 MNHEY, CDR2 SVGEGT. V dropped 3 bases and J dropped 4 bases, with 18 bases sitting between them. The CDR3 is 16 residues long. CDR3 sequence (DNA): TGTGCCAGCAGTTATAACGCGGGGGTGCGGAGCTATGGCTACACCTTC. Protein product: CASSYNAGVRSYGYTF.

This clonotype was detected ten times or more. CDR3 sequence reads: CASSFPWTGGANTGELFF. CDR3 nucleotide sequence: TGTGCCAGCAGCTTCCCTTGGACAGGAGGGGCGAACACCGGGGAGCTGTTTTTT. The genes are TRBV7-8 and TRBJ2-2, with D tentatively TRBD1 (7 bases). CDR3 size: 18 residues. From germline, CDR1 is SGHVS and CDR2 FQNEAQ. The ends were cut back, 3 bases at V and 0 bases at J, with 17 bases in the middle.

This clonotype was observed once. The DNA of the CDR3 is TGTGCCAGCAGCGCCGGGCATGCCGGGACAGGGGATATCGATGAGCAGTTCTTC. Amino acids: CASSAGHAGTGDIDEQFF. The chain has TRBV9 and TRBJ2-1; TRBD1 aligns across 10 bases. This CDR3 contains 18 residues. Germline V CDR1 and CDR2: SGDLS, YYNGEE. J gave up 8 bases and V 3 bases, and 17 bases lay outside the gene matches.

This clonotype was picked up a small number of times. This chain links TRBV7-6 with TRBJ1-1; D may be TRBD1 (6 bases). The CDR3 contains 16 residues. V dropped 1 base and J dropped 1 base, with 13 bases sitting between them. Germline CDR1 and CDR2: SGHVS and FNYEAQ. The CDR3 sequence is CASSLVGGAGNTEAFF. CDR3 bases: TGTGCCAGCAGCTTAGTCGGGGGCGCCGGGAACACTGAAGCTTTCTTT.

This clonotype was observed a handful of times. This chain joins TRBV28 and TRBJ2-7; TRBD1 is a possible D gene (5 bases). Deletions cut 6 bases from V and 1 base from J, with 16 bases between. The CDR3 has 15 amino acids. Looked up from germline, CDR1 is MDHEN and CDR2 is SYDVKM. CDR3 protein: CASSPTGSLSYEQYF. The CDR3 DNA is TGTGCCAGCAGCCCCACAGGTTCGTTGTCCTACGAGCAGTACTTC.